Below are 15 T cell receptor beta chains sequenced from a single sample in a study of T cell clones after liver transplantation. TCRdb keeps only in-frame clones here, not all; method: immunoSEQ multiplex PCR. This table has over 14,000 clones, around nine tenths appearing once. The starting material was CD8+ T cells from blood, obtained before liver transplant. Every receptor here comes from a human donor who received a liver transplant.

The chain couples TRBV7-8 to TRBJ2-7; D is undetermined. There are 14 residues in the CDR3. The V end was cut by 3 bases, the J end by 2 bases, with 11 bases between. Germline CDR1 is SGHVS and CDR2 is FQNEAQ. For the CDR3, the DNA is TGTGCCAGCAGCTTGGGCTCTGGGCCCTACGAGCAGTACTTC. Translating gives CASSLGSGPYEQYF.

This chain uses TRBV7-6 with TRBJ2-7; 14 nucleotides line up with TRBD2. V gave up 5 bases and J gave up 0 bases; unmatched junction bases: 3. CDR3 size: 16 residues. Germline V gene sequence: CDR1 SGHVS, CDR2 FNYEAQ. CDR3 region: CASSDGLAGGSYEQYF. CDR3 in DNA: TGTGCCAGCAGCGACGGACTAGCGGGGGGCTCCTACGAGCAGTACTTC. Looking up the rest from reference TRBV7-6 and TRBJ2-7 gives the full variable domain: GAGVSQSPRYKVTKRGQDVALRCDPISGHVSLYWYRQALGQGPEFLTYFNYEAQQDKSGLPNDRFSAERPEGSISTLTIQRTEQRDSAMYRCASSDGLAGGSYEQYFGPGTRLTVT.

The rearrangement uses TRBV9 and TRBJ2-7; TRBD2 might be the D (6 bases). CDR1 and CDR2 (germline): SGDLS, YYNGEE. The germline V and J ends were trimmed by 0 bases and 3 bases, with 13 bases remaining between them. This CDR3 is built from 15 residues. The CDR3 reads CASSVGGDLDYEQYF. The CDR3 coding sequence is TGTGCCAGCAGCGTAGGGGGGGACTTAGACTACGAGCAGTACTTC.

This sequence joins TRBV5-1 and TRBJ1-1; 10 bases map to TRBD1. There are 17 residues in the CDR3. Germline CDR1 SGHRS, CDR2 YFSETQ. The V and J ends lost 3 bases and 0 bases, in that order; junction bases with no gene match: 8. The CDR3 bases are TGCGCCAGCAGCTGGACCGGGACAGGGGTGATGAACACTGAAGCTTTCTTT. It translates to CASSWTGTGVMNTEAFF.

The chain joins TRBV6-4 to TRBJ2-3; D is ambiguous. The germline V gene has CDR1 MRHNA and CDR2 SNTAGT. This CDR3 is built from 13 residues. The V end lost 4 bases, the J end lost 0 bases, and 5 bases lay between the germline ends. The CDR3 loop is CASSAGSTDTQYF. CDR3 DNA sequence: TGTGCCAGCAGTGCCGGAAGCACAGATACGCAGTATTTT.

The chain recombines TRBV4-3 with TRBJ1-2; the D is unclear. Trimming stripped 0 bases from V and 3 bases from J, with 8 bases between. The germline gives CDR1 LGHNA, CDR2 YSLEER. The CDR3 runs to 14 residues. The CDR3 loop reads CASSQEEGYYGYTF. The CDR3 DNA sequence: TGCGCCAGCAGCCAAGAAGAGGGTTACTATGGCTACACCTTC.

The V gene is TRBV4-1, the J gene TRBJ1-1; a possible D gene is TRBD1 (5 bases). Germline CDR1 and CDR2: MGHRA and YSYEKL. V was shortened by 3 bases and J by 4 bases, with 12 bases between the two germline ends. This CDR3 region has 14 residues. The CDR3 coding sequence is TGCGCCAGCAGCCACGGGGGTCCTGGCACTGAAGCTTTCTTT. Its translation is CASSHGGPGTEAFF.

The chain employs TRBV9 and TRBJ2-3, with TRBD1 as a possible D gene (6 bases). The CDR3 is 18 amino acids. Germline V gene sequence: CDR1 SGDLS, CDR2 YYNGEE. Trimming pared 3 bases from V and 3 bases from J, leaving 23 bases between. CDR3 sequence: CASSGPTQQGIGTDTQYF. DNA for the CDR3: TGTGCCAGCAGCGGCCCCACCCAGCAGGGGATAGGGACAGATACGCAGTATTTT.

V gene TRBV27 combines with J gene TRBJ2-1; TRBD2 matches 11 bases. The CDR3 covers 17 residues. Looked up from germline, CDR1 is MNHEY and CDR2 is SMNVEV (reference sequence). V trimming: 4 bases; J trimming: 0 bases; junction bases outside the gene matches: 5. The CDR3: CASSWGLAESSYNEQFF. CDR3 DNA sequence: TGTGCCAGCAGTTGGGGACTAGCGGAAAGCTCCTACAATGAGCAGTTCTTC.

The J gene is TRBJ1-1, the V gene TRBV28; D call uncertain. The V and J ends lost 6 bases and 3 bases respectively, with 20 bases between them. Germline V lookup: CDR1 MDHEN, CDR2 SYDVKM. The CDR3 spans 16 residues. The CDR3 here is CASRPAFLDGHTEAFF. CDR3 DNA: TGTGCCAGCAGACCGGCCTTTTTGGACGGGCACACTGAAGCTTTCTTT. The full variable domain, with the rest looked up from reference TRBV28 and TRBJ1-1, is DVKVTQSSRYLVKRTGEKVFLECVQDMDHENMFWYRQDPGLGLRLIYFSYDVKMKEKGDIPEGYSVSREKKERFSLILESASTNQTSMYLCASRPAFLDGHTEAFFGQGTRLTVV.

The genes are TRBV7-9 and TRBJ2-1; D perhaps matches TRBD2 (6 bases). The CDR3 extends over 12 amino acids. From germline, CDR1 is SEHNR and CDR2 FQNEAQ (reference sequence). V dropped 7 bases and J dropped 7 bases, with 11 bases sitting between them. CDR3 sequence (DNA): TGTGCCAGCACCCTGGGGGGAAATGAGCAGTTCTTC. It encodes CASTLGGNEQFF.

This clone was seen a handful of times. This rearrangement joins TRBV6-5 to TRBJ1-5, with D possibly being TRBD1 (5 bases). The V end was cut by 2 bases, the J end by 3 bases, with 8 bases between. The CDR3 is 14 amino acids. Germline assignment: CDR1 MNHEY and CDR2 SVGAGI. The CDR3 bases are TGTGCCAGCAGTTACGACAGCCTCAATCAGCCCCAGCATTTT. The encoded protein is CASSYDSLNQPQHF.

V is TRBV7-8 and J is TRBJ2-7; 9 nucleotides line up with TRBD1. The CDR3 is 16 amino acids. Trimming cost V 5 bases and J 4 bases; bases outside gene matches: 12. Per germline, CDR1 SGHVS and CDR2 FQNEAQ. In DNA, the CDR3 is TGTGCCAGCAGCCCCCGGGACGGGACAGGGACGTACGAGCAGTACTTC. Its translation is CASSPRDGTGTYEQYF.

The chain has TRBV5-1 and TRBJ1-1; no definite D call. Germline CDR1 reads SGHRS; CDR2 reads YFSETQ. The CDR3 extends over 14 amino acids. With 4 bases removed from V and 7 bases from J, the gap between germline ends came to 17 bases. The CDR3 spells CASSPAGPELEAFF. CDR3 bases: TGCGCCAGCAGCCCGGCGGGCCCCGAGCTTGAAGCTTTCTTT.

This chain connects TRBV9 to TRBJ1-2; D is uncertain. The V gene's germline CDR1 is SGDLS and CDR2 YYNGEE. The CDR3 totals 11 residues. The V end lost 5 bases, the J end lost 6 bases, and 8 bases lay between the germline ends. The CDR3 DNA sequence: TGTGCCAGCAGGGGGATCGATGGCTACACCTTC. Translated: CASRGIDGYTF. The whole variable domain, filled in from reference TRBV9 and TRBJ1-2, reads DSGVTQTPKHLITATGQRVTLRCSPRSGDLSVYWYQQSLDQGLQFLIQYYNGEERAKGNILERFSAQQFPDLHSELNLSSLELGDSALYFCASRGIDGYTFGSGTRLTVV.